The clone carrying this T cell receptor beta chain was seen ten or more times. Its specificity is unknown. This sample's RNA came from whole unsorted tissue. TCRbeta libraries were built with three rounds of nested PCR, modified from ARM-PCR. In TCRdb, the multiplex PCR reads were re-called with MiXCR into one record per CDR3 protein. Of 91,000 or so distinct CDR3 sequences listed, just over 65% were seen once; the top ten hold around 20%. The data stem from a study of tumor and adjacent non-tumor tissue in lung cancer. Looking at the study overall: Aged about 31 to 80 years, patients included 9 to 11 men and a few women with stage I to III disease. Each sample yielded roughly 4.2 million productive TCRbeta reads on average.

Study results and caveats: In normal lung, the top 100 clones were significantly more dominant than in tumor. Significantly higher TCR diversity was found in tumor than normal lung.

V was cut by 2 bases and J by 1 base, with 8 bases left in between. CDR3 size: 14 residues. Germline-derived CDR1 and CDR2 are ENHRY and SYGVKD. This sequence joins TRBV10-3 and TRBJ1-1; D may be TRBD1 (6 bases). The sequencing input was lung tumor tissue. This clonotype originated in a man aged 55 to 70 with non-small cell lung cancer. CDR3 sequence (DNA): TGTGCCATCAGTGAGGCGGGGGCGAACACTGAAGCTTTCTTT. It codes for CAISEAGANTEAFF.